These 9 T cell receptor beta chains share one sample of origin, sequenced in a study of CD8+ T cells in alopecia areata (dated by TCRdb to 2016 to 2019). What this sample's time point label stands for: roughly 26 weeks on oral tofacitinib. The treatment or condition label on this specimen signifies: oral pan-JAK inhibitor, 5-10 mg twice daily. Libraries were made using the immunoSEQ multiplex PCR assay. To provide template for TCR sequencing, every sample had RNA extracted and reverse transcribed into cDNA. The table comes from immuneACCESS by way of TCRdb, which keeps in-frame sequences with V and J called. Part of the clones is missing from these tables; in studies checked, under half for an unresolved V gene and the rest for unknown reasons. The table for this sample lists some 180,000 clones; less than 70% of them were counted only once. The ten largest make up 11% of the sample. The sequencing here drew on CD8+ T cells sorted from blood, taken at week 24, from a patient treated with tofacitinib. The receptors derive from a human donor with alopecia areata.

The chain employs TRBV7-3 and TRBJ1-6; TRBD1 is a possible D gene (6 bases). CDR1 is SGHTA and CDR2 is FQGTGA in the germline V gene. The CDR3 extends over 16 amino acids. Trimming removed 3 bases at V and 7 bases at J, with 16 bases between. The DNA of the CDR3 is TGTGCCAGCAGCTTTTCTTCTGCTGACAGGAATTCACCCCTCCACTTT. Its translation: CASSFSSADRNSPLHF.

In this sample, this clone turned up a few times. The J gene is TRBJ1-5, the V gene TRBV2; 7 positions agree with TRBD1. The V gene end was trimmed by 3 bases and the J gene end by 0 bases; junction bases not matched to a gene: 11. Germline CDR1 SNHLY, CDR2 FYNNEI. This CDR3 is built from 18 residues. In DNA form, the CDR3 reads TGTGCCAGCAGTGACGACCGGGACAGCTCAGATAGCAATCAGCCCCAGCATTTT. It specifies CASSDDRDSSDSNQPQHF. Full variable domain (remainder filled in from reference TRBV2 and TRBJ1-5): EPEVTQTPSHQVTQMGQEVILRCVPISNHLYFYWYRQILGQKVEFLVSFYNNEISEKSEIFDDQFSVERPDGSNFTLKIRSTKLEDSAMYFCASSDDRDSSDSNQPQHFGDGTRLSIL.

The chain has TRBV27 and TRBJ2-7; D remains unclear. Germline-derived CDR1 and CDR2 are MNHEY and SMNVEV (reference sequence). The V and J ends lost 6 bases and 4 bases respectively, with 16 bases between them. This CDR3 is built from 14 residues. The CDR3 loop is CASSPSGSPYEQYF. The CDR3 coding sequence is TGTGCCAGCAGCCCATCGGGTTCCCCTTACGAGCAGTACTTC.

V and J are TRBV29-1 and TRBJ1-2, with D possibly being TRBD1 (6 bases). CDR3 size: 12 residues. The germline V gene encodes CDR1 SQVTM and CDR2 ANQGSEA. V was clipped by 0 bases and J by 8 bases, with 10 bases between them. The CDR3, as DNA: TGCAGCGTTGAAGATCATCAGGGGGGCTACACCTTC. Translating it yields CSVEDHQGGYTF.

The V gene is TRBV27, the J gene TRBJ2-3; D gene unclear. Trimming removed 5 bases from V and 2 bases from J, with 11 bases in between. The CDR3 is 14 amino acids. Germline V gene sequence: CDR1 MNHEY, CDR2 SMNVEV (reference sequence). The CDR3 DNA reads as TGTGCCAGCAGTCGGAAAGGGATCACAGATACGCAGTATTTT. Translated: CASSRKGITDTQYF.

This clone occurred a few times. The chain employs TRBV29-1 and TRBJ2-1; 7 positions match TRBD1. Germline CDR1 SQVTM, CDR2 ANQGSEA. After removal of 1 base from V and 5 bases from J, the junction contained 8 bases not matched to a gene. This CDR3 spans 15 amino acids. CDR3 amino acids: CSVEGSGQSDNEQFF. In nucleotides, the CDR3 is TGCAGCGTTGAAGGATCGGGACAGTCAGACAATGAGCAGTTCTTC.

This clone was recorded a few times. This chain uses TRBV6-1 with TRBJ2-1; possibly TRBD1 for D (6 bases). Germline V gene sequence: CDR1 MNHNS, CDR2 SASEGT. The CDR3 contains 15 residues. V was shortened by 5 bases and J by 4 bases, with 15 bases between the two germline ends. Written as DNA, the CDR3 is TGTGCCAGCAGTCCAGCCTTCGGACAGTACAATGAGCAGTTCTTC. Translating gives CASSPAFGQYNEQFF.

Note on this clone: This sample includes further DNA sequences coding for the same CDR3. The chain joins TRBV7-2 to TRBJ2-7, with unresolved D. V was pared by 5 bases and J by 1 base, with 3 bases between. The CDR3 contains 11 residues. Germline CDR1 and CDR2: SGHTA and FQGNSA. The CDR3 region is CASSASYEQYF. DNA for the CDR3: TGTGCCAGCAGCGCTTCCTACGAGCAGTACTTC. The full variable domain, in which reference TRBV7-2 and TRBJ2-7 provide the parts outside the CDR3, is GAGVSQSPSNKVTEKGKDVELRCDPISGHTALYWYRQSLGQGLEFLIYFQGNSAPDKSGLPSDRFSAERTGGSVSTLTIQRTQQEDSAVYLCASSASYEQYFGPGTRLTVT.

A few counts support this clone. The chain employs TRBV29-1 and TRBJ1-1; D gene uncertain. Germline V gene lookup returns CDR1 SQVTM and CDR2 ANQGSEA. The CDR3 extends over 12 amino acids. CDR3 protein: CSSLESGTEAFF. The CDR3 DNA is TGCAGTAGCCTAGAGTCCGGGACTGAAGCTTTCTTT.